The rows below give T cell receptor beta chains drawn from one sample of a study of circulating and synovial CD4+ cells in juvenile arthritis. Measured with immunoSEQ multiplex PCR; TCRdb has only the in-frame clones, and not every one. The sample lists fewer than 35,000 clones, over 85% occurring once. Sequencing was performed on CD4+ T cells from blood. The receptors shown here come from a human donor with juvenile idiopathic arthritis. Each CDR3 is given with its conserved first and last residue. D genes are given only for firm matches. Not all rows give a size; the values are once, few, many and, for expanded clones, a class.

d_call,clone_size,v_call,j_call,cdr3_aa,cdr3_nt
.,.,TRBV9,TRBJ2-2,CASSVSGAQNTGELFF,TGTGCCAGCAGCGTGTCAGGGGCCCAGAACACCGGGGAGCTGTTTTTT
.,.,TRBV28,TRBJ2-7,CASLPANTYEQYF,TGTGCCAGCCTCCCAGCGAATACCTACGAGCAGTACTTC
.,.,TRBV9,TRBJ2-4,CASSVGGTGNIQYF,TGTGCCAGCAGCGTAGGCGGGACCGGGAACATTCAGTACTTC
.,.,TRBV4-1,TRBJ2-1,CASSQGSNLPSSYNEQFF,TGCGCCAGCAGCCAAGGCTCTAACCTCCCATCCTCCTACAATGAGCAGTTCTTC
TRBD1,.,TRBV7-8,TRBJ1-5,CASRLTGGNQPQHF,TGTGCCAGCAGACTAACAGGGGGCAATCAGCCCCAGCATTTT
.,.,TRBV6-1,TRBJ2-1,CASRGGSSYNEQFF,TGTGCCAGCAGGGGGGGAAGCTCCTACAATGAGCAGTTCTTC
.,.,TRBV6-5,TRBJ2-3,CASSYPSGHITDTQYF,TGTGCCAGCAGTTACCCGTCAGGACATATCACAGATACGCAGTATTTT
TRBD1,.,TRBV5-6,TRBJ2-7,CASSLFWQGVYEQYF,TGTGCCAGCAGCTTGTTTTGGCAGGGGGTCTACGAGCAGTACTTC
.,.,TRBV6-1,TRBJ2-1,CATRAGSYNEQFF,TGTGCCACTCGAGCGGGCTCCTACAATGAGCAGTTCTTC
.,.,TRBV7-3,TRBJ1-3,CASRLLGRGGNTIYF,TGTGCCAGCCGTCTGCTGGGGCGCGGTGGAAACACCATATATTTT
.,.,TRBV5-1,TRBJ2-7,CASSLALAGRHYEQYF,TGCGCCAGCAGCTTGGCACTGGCGGGGAGGCATTACGAGCAGTACTTC
TRBD2,.,TRBV27,TRBJ2-1,CASSRQREGLLRTYNEQFF,TGTGCCAGCAGTCGCCAGCGGGAGGGCCTCTTGCGTACCTACAATGAGCAGTTCTTC
.,.,TRBV10-3,TRBJ2-3,CAASVRPSTADTQYF,TGTGCCGCCTCAGTTAGGCCTAGCACAGCAGATACGCAGTATTTT
.,.,TRBV10-3,TRBJ2-7,CAISESLAGEQYF,TGTGCCATCAGTGAGTCGTTGGCGGGCGAGCAGTACTTC
.,.,TRBV27,TRBJ2-4,CASSLSLRWGGEGVKNIQYF,TGTGCCAGCAGTTTATCACTTCGTTGGGGTGGGGAGGGGGTTAAAAACATTCAGTACTTC
TRBD2,.,TRBV28,TRBJ2-7,CASSSVLAGGRYEQYF,TGTGCCAGCAGTTCTGTTCTAGCGGGAGGGAGGTACGAGCAGTACTTC
TRBD1,few,TRBV6-5,TRBJ2-7,CASSYTRGRTPYEQYF,TGTGCCAGCAGTTACACTAGGGGGCGAACCCCCTACGAGCAGTACTTC
.,.,TRBV15,TRBJ2-7,CATSRDGSRPEYEQYF,TGTGCCACCAGCAGAGATGGTTCACGCCCCGAGTACGAGCAGTACTTC
TRBD2,.,TRBV4-2,TRBJ2-7,CASSQAGTSVYEQYF,TGTGCCAGCAGCCAAGCCGGGACTAGCGTCTACGAGCAGTACTTC
.,.,TRBV5-4,TRBJ2-7,CASSLEPDNSYEQYF,TGTGCCAGCAGCTTGGAACCGGACAACTCCTACGAGCAGTACTTC
TRBD1,.,TRBV28,TRBJ2-7,CASSFGDRDYEQYF,TGTGCCAGCAGTTTCGGGGACAGGGATTACGAGCAGTACTTC
TRBD2,.,TRBV5-1,TRBJ2-7,CASSLAGGGLFDEQYF,TGCGCCAGCAGCCTTGCGGGGGGGGGCCTATTCGACGAGCAGTACTTC
TRBD2,.,TRBV30,TRBJ2-3,CAWSVYQSGAGGYTQYF,TGTGCCTGGAGTGTATATCAGAGCGGAGCGGGGGGGTATACGCAGTATTTT
TRBD1,.,TRBV28,TRBJ1-1,CASSSSPGQGATGITEAFF,TGTGCCAGCAGTTCCTCTCCGGGACAGGGGGCTACAGGAATCACTGAAGCTTTCTTT
.,.,TRBV7-8,TRBJ2-7,CASRGHRSYEQYF,TGTGCCAGCAGGGGACACCGCTCCTACGAGCAGTACTTC
.,.,TRBV4-2,TRBJ1-6,CASSQDRGRVSSSYNSPLHF,TGTGCCAGCAGCCAAGATCGTGGGAGGGTCTCCAGCTCCTATAATTCACCCCTCCACTTT
TRBD1,.,TRBV25-1,TRBJ2-2,CASSPRQGSMLGELFF,TGTGCCAGCAGTCCTCGACAGGGGTCAATGCTCGGGGAGCTGTTTTTT
.,.,TRBV27,TRBJ1-5,CASSLGGAGQPQHF,TGTGCCAGCAGCCTGGGGGGTGCAGGTCAGCCCCAGCATTTT
TRBD2,.,TRBV25-1,TRBJ2-7,CASSEGLARSYEQYF,TGTGCCAGCAGTGAGGGACTAGCCCGCTCCTACGAGCAGTACTTC
.,.,TRBV29-1,TRBJ1-5,CSVAGANQPQHF,TGCAGCGTTGCAGGGGCCAATCAGCCCCAGCATTTT
.,.,TRBV7-3,TRBJ2-1,CASSLQGSREQFF,TGTGCCAGCAGTTTACAGGGTTCACGTGAGCAGTTCTTC
.,.,TRBV21-1,TRBJ1-5,CASTLRRDRGRNQPQHF,TGTGCCAGCACCCTACGCCGGGACAGGGGGCGGAATCAGCCCCAGCATTTT
TRBD1,.,TRBV6-1,TRBJ2-5,CASSWGQFAQYF,TGTGCCAGCAGTTGGGGACAGTTTGCCCAGTACTTC
.,.,TRBV18,TRBJ1-4,CASSPPAYLSELFF,TGTGCCAGCTCACCACCGGCATATCTGTCAGAACTGTTTTTT
.,once,TRBV7-9,TRBJ2-1,CASSRAESLTHNEQFF,TGTGCCAGCAGCCGAGCGGAGAGCCTCACACACAATGAGCAGTTCTTC
TRBD2,.,TRBV6-1,TRBJ2-7,CASSEVAGEIEQYF,TGTGCCAGCAGTGAAGTGGCGGGAGAGATCGAGCAGTACTTC
.,.,TRBV19,TRBJ1-5,CASSMAQGNQPQHF,TGTGCCAGTAGTATGGCACAGGGCAATCAGCCCCAGCATTTT
.,once,TRBV5-1,TRBJ1-4,CASSFGRGDNEKLFF,TGCGCCAGCAGCTTTGGCCGGGGGGATAATGAAAAACTGTTTTTT
.,.,TRBV11-2,TRBJ2-1,CASSPGSAGYNEQFF,TGTGCCAGCAGCCCGGGGTCCGCTGGCTACAATGAGCAGTTCTTC
.,.,TRBV18,TRBJ2-7,CASSPRGRGGEQYF,TGTGCCAGCTCACCACGGGGCCGAGGGGGCGAGCAGTACTTC
.,.,TRBV6-5,TRBJ2-7,CASSATTSYEQYF,TGTGCCAGCAGCGCAACAACAAGCTACGAGCAGTACTTC
TRBD1,.,TRBV10-1,TRBJ1-1,CASSRQGSNTEAFF,TGCGCCAGCTCGAGACAGGGGTCGAACACTGAAGCTTTCTTT
.,once,TRBV11-2,TRBJ1-2,CASSLGSAPAGLGYTF,TGTGCCAGCAGCTTAGGTAGCGCACCGGCTGGCTTGGGCTACACCTTC
TRBD2,.,TRBV5-1,TRBJ2-2,CASTGAGWIAGNTGELFF,TGCGCCAGCACCGGGGCAGGGTGGATAGCGGGGAACACCGGGGAGCTGTTTTTT
TRBD2,.,TRBV4-1,TRBJ2-3,CASSQVGTTTDTQYF,TGCGCCAGCAGCCAAGTTGGGACTACCACAGATACGCAGTATTTT
.,.,TRBV6-1,TRBJ2-2,CASRKGPKGFGELFF,TGTGCCAGCAGGAAGGGGCCCAAGGGTTTCGGGGAGCTGTTTTTT
.,.,TRBV5-4,TRBJ2-4,CASSFGGLAKNIQYF,TGTGCCAGCAGCTTCGGCGGTCTAGCCAAAAACATTCAGTACTTC
TRBD1,.,TRBV27,TRBJ2-7,CASRRGGQGYEQYF,TGTGCCAGCAGGAGGGGGGGACAGGGGTACGAGCAGTACTTC
.,.,TRBV25-1,TRBJ2-1,CASSEDWGRSSYNEQFF,TGTGCCAGCAGTGAGGATTGGGGGCGTAGCTCCTACAATGAGCAGTTCTTC
.,once,TRBV5-1,TRBJ1-4,CASSLVQGNEKLFF,TGCGCCAGCAGCTTGGTCCAGGGTAATGAAAAACTGTTTTTT
.,.,TRBV30,TRBJ2-6,CAWRYTGIGANVLTF,TGTGCCTGGAGGTATACAGGGATTGGGGCCAACGTCCTGACTTTC